A single count supports the clone carrying this TCR beta chain. Antigen: not known. The data were taken from a study of cytomegalovirus exposure and HLA in healthy donors. Study-wide results and caveats: The dataset shows that most TCR sequences were rare, while some public TCRs occurred in many donors.

V gave up 5 bases and J gave up 5 bases, with 9 bases separating them. The CDR3 extends over 12 amino acids. CDR1 and CDR2 from the germline V gene are SEHNR and FQNEAQ (reference sequence). The PCR employed 60 Vbeta primers together with 13 Jbeta primers. The protocol was immunoSEQ multiplex PCR, while the TCRdb copy is restricted to in-frame clones and leaves out a portion. The table has around 100,000 clones, roughly three quarters seen once. What was sequenced was PBMCs. This receptor was obtained from a woman aged 18-29 years in good health and CMV-seropositive. The genes are TRBV7-9 and TRBJ2-5; the D gene is possibly TRBD1 (5 bases). CDR3 in DNA: TGTGCCAGCAGCCGCCCAGGGGAGACCCAGTACTTC. This encodes CASSRPGETQYF.